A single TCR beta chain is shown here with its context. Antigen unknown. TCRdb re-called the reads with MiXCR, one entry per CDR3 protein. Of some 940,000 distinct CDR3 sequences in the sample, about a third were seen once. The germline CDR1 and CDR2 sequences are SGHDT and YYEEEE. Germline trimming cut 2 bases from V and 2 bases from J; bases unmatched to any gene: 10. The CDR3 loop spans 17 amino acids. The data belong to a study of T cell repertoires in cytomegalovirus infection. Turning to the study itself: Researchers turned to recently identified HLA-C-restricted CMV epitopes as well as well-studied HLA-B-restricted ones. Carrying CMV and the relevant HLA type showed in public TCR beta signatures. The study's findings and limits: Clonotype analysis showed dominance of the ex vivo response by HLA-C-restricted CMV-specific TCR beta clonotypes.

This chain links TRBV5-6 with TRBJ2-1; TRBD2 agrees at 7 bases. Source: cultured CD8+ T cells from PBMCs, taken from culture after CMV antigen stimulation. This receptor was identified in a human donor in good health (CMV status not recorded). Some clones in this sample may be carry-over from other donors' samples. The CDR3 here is CASSFGRAGTTYNEQFF. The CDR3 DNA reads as TGTGCCAGCAGCTTCGGTAGAGCGGGGACGACCTACAATGAGCAGTTCTTC.